The present entry profiles one T cell receptor beta chain with its context. This sample is drawn from a study of blood T cell repertoires in COVID-19. Method: immunoSEQ multiplex PCR; TCRdb's copy keeps in-frame clones and lacks some. This table has about 82,000 clones, around four fifths appearing once. CDR1 LGHDT and CDR2 YNNKEL come from the germline V gene (reference sequence). Trimming took off 5 bases at V and 1 base at J, with 8 bases between the two ends. The CDR3 extends over 13 amino acids. Sequencing was performed on peripheral blood. The sequence was collected from a woman aged 55 to 70 with acute or convalescent COVID-19. This chain links TRBV3-1 (or the pseudogene TRBV3-2) with TRBJ1-1; D might be TRBD1 (6 bases). The CDR3 loop reads CASSKGQNTEAFF. In DNA, the CDR3 is TGTGCCAGCAGCAAGGGACAGAACACTGAAGCTTTCTTT.